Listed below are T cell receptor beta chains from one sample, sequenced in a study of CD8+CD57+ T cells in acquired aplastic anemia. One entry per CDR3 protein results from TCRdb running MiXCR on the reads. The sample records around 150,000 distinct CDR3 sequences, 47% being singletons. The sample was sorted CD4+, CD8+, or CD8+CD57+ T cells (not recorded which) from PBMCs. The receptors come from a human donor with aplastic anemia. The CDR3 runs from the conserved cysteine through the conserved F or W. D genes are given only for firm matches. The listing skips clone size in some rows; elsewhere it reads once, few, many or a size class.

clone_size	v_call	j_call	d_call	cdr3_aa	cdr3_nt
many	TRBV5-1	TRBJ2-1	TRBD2	CASSPGTSGRAYPEQFF	TGCGCCAGCAGCCCAGGGACTAGCGGGAGGGCCTACCCAGAGCAGTTCTTC
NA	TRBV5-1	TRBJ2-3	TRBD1	CASSSNRDRATDTRYF	TGCGCCAGCAGCTCAAACCGGGACAGGGCCACAGATACGCGGTATTTT
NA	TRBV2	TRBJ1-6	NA	CASSAHGSNSPLHF	TGTGCCAGCAGTGCTCACGGGAGTAATTCACCCCTCCACTTT
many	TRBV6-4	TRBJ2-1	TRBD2	CASSAGTSGFNEQFF	TGTGCCAGCAGTGCCGGGACTAGCGGGTTTAATGAGCAGTTCTTC
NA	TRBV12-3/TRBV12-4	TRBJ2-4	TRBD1	CASSFGTATINIQYF	TGTGCCAGCAGTTTTGGGACAGCGACTATAAACATTCAGTACTTC
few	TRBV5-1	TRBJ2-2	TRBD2	CASSLDLAGVAGELFF	TGCGCCAGCAGCTTGGATCTAGCGGGAGTTGCCGGGGAGCTGTTTTTT
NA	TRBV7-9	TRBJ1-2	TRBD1	CASSRTGGDGYTF	TGTGCCAGCAGCAGGACAGGCGGAGATGGCTACACCTTC
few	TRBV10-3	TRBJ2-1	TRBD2	CASSSGLAGVQGEQFF	TGTGCCAGCAGTTCGGGACTAGCGGGAGTACAGGGTGAGCAGTTCTTC
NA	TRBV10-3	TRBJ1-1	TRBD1	CAIEPTGANTEAFF	TGTGCCATCGAGCCTACAGGGGCGAACACTGAAGCTTTCTTT
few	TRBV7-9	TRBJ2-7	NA	CASSQEERYEQYF	TGTGCCAGCAGCCAAGAAGAACGCTACGAGCAGTACTTC
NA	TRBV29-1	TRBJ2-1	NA	CSVLGGVPETNEQFF	TGCAGCGTTCTCGGGGGAGTCCCCGAGACGAATGAGCAGTTCTTC
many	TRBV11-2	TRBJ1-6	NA	CASSRDSFDNSPLHF	TGTGCCAGCAGCAGAGACAGTTTCGATAATTCACCCCTCCACTTT
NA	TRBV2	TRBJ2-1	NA	CAGRRGNEQFF	TGTGCCGGCCGGAGGGGAAATGAGCAGTTCTTC
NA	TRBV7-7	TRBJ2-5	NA	CASSFYPGGLETQYF	TGTGCCAGCAGCTTTTATCCTGGAGGGCTTGAGACCCAGTACTTC
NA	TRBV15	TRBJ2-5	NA	CATSREPGREETQYF	TGTGCCACCAGCAGAGAGCCAGGGAGAGAAGAGACCCAGTACTTC
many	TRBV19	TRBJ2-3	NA	CASSIGKGSDTQYF	TGTGCCAGTAGTATAGGAAAGGGGAGCGATACGCAGTATTTT
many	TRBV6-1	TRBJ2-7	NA	CASSIRTNEQYF	TGTGCCAGCAGTATCAGGACAAACGAGCAGTACTTC
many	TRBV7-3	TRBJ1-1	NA	CASRPEGGEAFF	TGTGCCAGCAGGCCCGAGGGGGGCGAAGCTTTCTTT
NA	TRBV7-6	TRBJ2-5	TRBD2	CASSLALVAGPETQYF	TGTGCCAGCAGCCTCGCCTTGGTAGCGGGGCCAGAGACCCAGTACTTC
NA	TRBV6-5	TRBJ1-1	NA	CASSWGTYDTEAFF	TGTGCCAGCAGTTGGGGTACTTATGACACTGAAGCTTTCTTT
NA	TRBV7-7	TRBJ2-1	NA	CASSQGTSNEQFF	TGTGCCAGCAGCCAGGGGACGTCTAATGAGCAGTTCTTC
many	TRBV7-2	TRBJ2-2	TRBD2	CASSGRAGVISGELFF	TGTGCCAGCAGTGGACGAGCGGGAGTTATATCCGGGGAGCTGTTTTTT
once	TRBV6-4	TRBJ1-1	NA	CASSDTSRNTEAFF	TGTGCCAGCAGTGACACCTCAAGGAACACTGAAGCTTTCTTT
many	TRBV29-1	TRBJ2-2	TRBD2	CSVGLAVNTGELFF	TGCAGCGTGGGACTAGCGGTTAACACCGGGGAGCTGTTTTTT
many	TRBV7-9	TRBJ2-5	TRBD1	CASSPRDRSKETQYF	TGTGCCAGCAGCCCTCGGGACAGGTCTAAAGAGACCCAGTACTTC
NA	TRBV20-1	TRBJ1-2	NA	CSARHNYGYTF	TGCAGTGCTAGGCATAACTATGGCTACACCTTC